The 9 T cell receptor beta chains in this list originate from one sample, sequenced in a study of cytomegalovirus exposure and HLA in healthy donors. Amplification used 60 Vbeta primers and 13 Jbeta primers. Profiled with immunoSEQ multiplex PCR; TCRdb holds only in-frame clones, not every one. The sample consists of about 200,000 clones, 70% to 85% of them appearing once. The specimen sequenced was PBMCs. The source of these receptors is a boy aged 2 to 10 in good health and CMV-seronegative.

The chain links TRBV9 to TRBJ2-5, with D maybe TRBD1 (5 bases). Trimming shortened V by 0 bases and J by 0 bases, and 12 bases separated the two germline ends. CDR1 is SGDLS, CDR2 YYNGEE, per germline. This CDR3 is 16 amino acids long. CDR3 in DNA: TGTGCCAGCAGCGTAGAGGATAGGGGTTACCAAGAGACCCAGTACTTC. Protein: CASSVEDRGYQETQYF.

The chain uses TRBV4-3 and TRBJ2-7; TRBD2 matches 9 bases. The CDR3 sequence is 15 residues long. Germline V gene sequence: CDR1 LGHNA, CDR2 YSLEER. The J segment lost 3 bases and the V segment lost 0 bases, leaving 3 bases of the junction unmatched. CDR3 sequence (DNA): TGCGCCAGCAGCCAAGATACTAGCGGGTTCTACGAGCAGTACTTC. Amino acids: CASSQDTSGFYEQYF.

The chain's CDR3 is CASRTGWYAFF. The CDR3 coding sequence is TGTGCCAGCAGGACAGGGTGGTACGCTTTCTTT. This rearrangement joins TRBV2 to TRBJ1-1, with 7 positions matching TRBD1. J was trimmed by 11 bases and V by 6 bases; bases with no gene match: 6. Germline values: CDR1 SNHLY, CDR2 FYNNEI. The CDR3 is 11 residues long.

J is TRBJ2-5 and V is TRBV6-6; 8 positions match TRBD1. V gave up 6 bases and J gave up 5 bases; unmatched junction bases: 8. Germline assignment: CDR1 MNHNY and CDR2 SVGAGI (reference sequence). This CDR3 region has 14 residues. The CDR3 loop reads CASRAGGAEETQYF. CDR3 DNA: TGTGCCAGCAGAGCAGGGGGCGCGGAGGAGACCCAGTACTTC.

The chain combines TRBV4-3 with TRBJ2-3, with D possibly TRBD1 on 6 matching bases. Germline values: CDR1 LGHNA, CDR2 YSLEER. The CDR3 consists of 14 residues. With 4 bases removed from V and 6 bases from J, the gap between germline ends came to 14 bases. This chain's CDR3 is CASSLGGQGDTQYF. CDR3 bases: TGCGCCAGCAGCCTCGGAGGCCAGGGGGATACGCAGTATTTT.

V usage is TRBV2 and J usage is TRBJ2-7, with TRBD1 matching 11 bases. J gave up 3 bases and V 5 bases, and 3 bases lay outside the gene matches. CDR1 and CDR2 (germline): SNHLY, FYNNEI. The CDR3 sequence is 14 residues long. As DNA, the CDR3 is TGTGCCAGCAGTACGGGGACAGGGGGCTACGAGCAGTACTTC. It is translated as CASSTGTGGYEQYF.

The rearrangement uses TRBV5-8 and TRBJ1-2; 8 bases map to TRBD1. Germline V gene lookup returns CDR1 SGHTS and CDR2 YDEGEE. V trimming: 8 bases; J trimming: 8 bases; junction bases outside the gene matches: 14. This CDR3 region has 14 residues. CDR3: CARQDREFLRGYTF. The CDR3 DNA reads as TGTGCCAGACAGGACAGGGAATTTCTAAGGGGCTACACCTTC.

This clone appeared a single time. This rearrangement joins TRBV18 to TRBJ1-3, with a tentative D call TRBD1 (6 bases). Trimming stripped 1 base from V and 1 base from J, with 11 bases between. The CDR3 spans 16 residues. CDR1 is KGHSH, CDR2 LQKENI, per germline. CDR3 sequence: CASSPQPTGSGNTIYF. In DNA form, the CDR3 reads TGTGCCAGCTCACCACAGCCAACAGGGTCTGGAAACACCATATATTTT.

The genes are TRBV7-9 and TRBJ2-3, with 8 bases aligning to TRBD1. Trimming took 5 bases from V and 11 from J; bases not matched to a gene: 6. The CDR3 contains 12 residues. Germline V CDR1 and CDR2: SEHNR, FQNEAQ (reference sequence). Here the CDR3 reads CASSTRDRKQYF. The CDR3 DNA reads as TGTGCCAGCAGCACCCGGGACAGGAAGCAGTATTTT. The full variable domain, its missing parts supplied by reference TRBV7-9 and TRBJ2-3, is DTGVSQNPRHKITKRGQNVTFRCDPISEHNRLYWYRQTLGQGPEFLTYFQNEAQLEKSRLLSDRFSAERPKGSFSTLEIQRTEQGDSAMYLCASSTRDRKQYFGPGTRLTVL.